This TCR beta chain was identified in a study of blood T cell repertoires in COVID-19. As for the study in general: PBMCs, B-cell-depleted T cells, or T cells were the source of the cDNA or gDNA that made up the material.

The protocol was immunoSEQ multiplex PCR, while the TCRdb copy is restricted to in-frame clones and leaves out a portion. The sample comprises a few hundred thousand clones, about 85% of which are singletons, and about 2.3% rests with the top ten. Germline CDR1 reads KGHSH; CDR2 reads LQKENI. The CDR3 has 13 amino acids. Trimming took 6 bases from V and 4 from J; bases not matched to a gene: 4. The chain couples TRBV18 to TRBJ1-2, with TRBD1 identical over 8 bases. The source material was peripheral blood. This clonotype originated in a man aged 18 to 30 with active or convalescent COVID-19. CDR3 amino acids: CASSGGTGYGYTF. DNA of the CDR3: TGTGCCAGCTCGGGCGGGACAGGCTATGGCTACACCTTC.